These 2 T cell receptor beta chains originate from one sample sequenced in a study of regulatory T cells in long-lasting Graves disease. Sequencing libraries for TCR beta were prepared with iRepertoire HTBI primers and Arm-PCR of CDR3 regions. TCRdb processed the multiplex PCR reads anew with MiXCR; each CDR3 protein has one entry. Of about 240,000 distinct CDR3 sequences listed, 20% are singletons. Time point described: newly diagnosed GD, antithyroid drugs for less than 3 months. Extracted RNA from PBMCs served as the source of the TCR library. The source material was peripheral blood mononuclear cells (PBMCs), sampled at new diagnosis, from a patient treated with antithyroid drugs. These receptors originate from a female donor with Graves disease.

The chain carries TRBV30 and TRBJ2-1; 9 nucleotides line up with TRBD2. Germline CDR1 is GTSNPN and CDR2 is SVGIG (reference sequence). The V gene end was trimmed by 1 base and the J gene end by 7 bases; junction bases not matched to a gene: 5. The CDR3 has 14 residues. DNA of the CDR3: TGTGCCTGGAGTGGCGGCGGGAGGGCAAATGAGCAGTTCTTC. Translated: CAWSGGGRANEQFF.

The sample holds a few counts of this clonotype. This chain joins TRBV5-6 and TRBJ1-2, with unresolved D. Germline CDR1 SGHDT, CDR2 YYEEEE. The CDR3 loop spans 15 amino acids. V lost 2 bases to trimming and J lost 4 bases, with 15 bases between them. The CDR3 sequence: CASSFNRPNGYGYTF. The CDR3 region has the DNA TGTGCCAGCAGCTTTAATCGGCCGAATGGCTATGGCTACACCTTC.